This TCR beta chain was documented in a study of blood T cell repertoires in COVID-19. Study details: The study drew acute and convalescent COVID-19 samples from the United States, Italy and Spain. The cDNA or gDNA used as material had been derived from T cells, B-cell-depleted T cells, or PBMCs.

CDR1 is SNHLY, CDR2 FYNNEI, per germline. V dropped 6 bases and J dropped 5; count of bases not matched to a gene: 5. The CDR3 is made up of 13 amino acids. Authors' methods: How many nucleated cells were present was estimated from reference gene primer amplification. Generated by immunoSEQ multiplex PCR, the TCRdb table keeps only in-frame clones and is missing some. From that table come the V and J calls and clone size; the DNA was used to work out D and trimming. The sample comprises about 40,000 clones, about 80% of which are singletons, and about 2.6% rests with the top ten. This TCR was sampled from a woman in her sixties or seventies with acute or convalescent COVID-19. The rearrangement links TRBV2 to TRBJ2-3, with 7 nucleotides matching TRBD2. The sample taken for sequencing was peripheral blood. This CDR3 reads CASSWTSRDTQYF. The CDR3 bases are TGTGCCAGCAGCTGGACTAGTCGAGATACGCAGTATTTT.